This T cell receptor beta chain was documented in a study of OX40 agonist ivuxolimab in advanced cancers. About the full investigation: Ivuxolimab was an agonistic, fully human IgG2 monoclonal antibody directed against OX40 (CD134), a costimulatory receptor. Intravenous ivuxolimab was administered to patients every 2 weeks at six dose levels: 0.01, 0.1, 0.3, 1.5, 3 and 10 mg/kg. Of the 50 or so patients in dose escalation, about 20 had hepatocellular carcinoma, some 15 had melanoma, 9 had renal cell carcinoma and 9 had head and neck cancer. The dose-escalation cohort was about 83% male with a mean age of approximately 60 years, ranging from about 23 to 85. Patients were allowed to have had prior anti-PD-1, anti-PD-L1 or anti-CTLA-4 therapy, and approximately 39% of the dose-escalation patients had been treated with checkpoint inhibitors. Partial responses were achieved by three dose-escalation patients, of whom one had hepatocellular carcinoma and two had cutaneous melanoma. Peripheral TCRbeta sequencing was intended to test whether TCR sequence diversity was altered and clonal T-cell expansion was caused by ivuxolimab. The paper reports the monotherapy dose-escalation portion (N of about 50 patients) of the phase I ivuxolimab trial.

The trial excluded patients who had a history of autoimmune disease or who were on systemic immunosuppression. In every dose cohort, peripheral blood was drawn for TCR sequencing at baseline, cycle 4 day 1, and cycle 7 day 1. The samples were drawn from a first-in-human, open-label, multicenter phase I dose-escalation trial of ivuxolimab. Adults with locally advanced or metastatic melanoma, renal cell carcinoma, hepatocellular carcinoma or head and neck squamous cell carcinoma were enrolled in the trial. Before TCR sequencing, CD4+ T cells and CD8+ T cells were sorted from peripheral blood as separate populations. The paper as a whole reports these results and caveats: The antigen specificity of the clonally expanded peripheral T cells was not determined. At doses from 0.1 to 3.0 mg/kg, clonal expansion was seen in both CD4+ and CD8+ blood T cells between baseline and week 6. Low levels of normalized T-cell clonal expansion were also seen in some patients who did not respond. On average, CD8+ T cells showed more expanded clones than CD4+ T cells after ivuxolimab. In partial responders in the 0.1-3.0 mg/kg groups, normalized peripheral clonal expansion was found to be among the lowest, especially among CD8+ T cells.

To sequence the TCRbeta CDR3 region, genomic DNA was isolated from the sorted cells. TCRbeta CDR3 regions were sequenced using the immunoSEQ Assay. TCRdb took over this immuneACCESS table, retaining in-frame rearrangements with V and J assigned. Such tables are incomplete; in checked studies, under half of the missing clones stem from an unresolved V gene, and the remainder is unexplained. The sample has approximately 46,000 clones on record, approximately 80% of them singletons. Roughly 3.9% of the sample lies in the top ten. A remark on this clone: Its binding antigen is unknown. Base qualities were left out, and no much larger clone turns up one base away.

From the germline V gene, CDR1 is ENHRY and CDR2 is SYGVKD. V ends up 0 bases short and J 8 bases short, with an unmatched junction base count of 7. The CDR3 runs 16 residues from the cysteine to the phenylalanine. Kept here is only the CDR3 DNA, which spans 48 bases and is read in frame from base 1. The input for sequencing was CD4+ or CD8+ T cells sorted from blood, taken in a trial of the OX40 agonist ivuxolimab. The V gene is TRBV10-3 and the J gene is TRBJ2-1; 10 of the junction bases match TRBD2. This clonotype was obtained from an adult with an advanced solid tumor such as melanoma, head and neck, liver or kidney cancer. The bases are TGTGCCATCAGTGAGTCGTTAGCGGGAGGCCGGGATGAGCAGTTCTTC. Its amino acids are CAISESLAGGRDEQFF.